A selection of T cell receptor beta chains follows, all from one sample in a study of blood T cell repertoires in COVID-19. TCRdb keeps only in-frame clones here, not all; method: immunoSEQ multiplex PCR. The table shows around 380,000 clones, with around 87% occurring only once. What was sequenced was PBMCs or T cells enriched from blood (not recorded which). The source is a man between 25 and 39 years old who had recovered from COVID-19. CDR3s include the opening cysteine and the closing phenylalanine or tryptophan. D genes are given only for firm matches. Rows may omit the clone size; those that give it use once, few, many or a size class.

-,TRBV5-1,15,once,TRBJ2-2,CASSLRTANTGELFF,TGCGCCAGCAGCCTTAGGACAGCGAACACCGGGGAGCTGTTTTTT
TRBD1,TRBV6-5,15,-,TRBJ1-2,CASSTSGTGNYGYTF,TGTGCCAGCAGTACCTCGGGGACAGGGAACTATGGCTACACCTTC
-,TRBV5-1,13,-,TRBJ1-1,CASSKSLNTEAFF,TGCGCCAGCAGCAAAAGCCTGAACACTGAAGCTTTCTTT
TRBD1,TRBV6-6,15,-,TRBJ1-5,CASRPGQGGNQPQHF,TGTGCCAGCAGACCAGGACAGGGAGGCAATCAGCCCCAGCATTTT
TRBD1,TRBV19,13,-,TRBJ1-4,CASRAGGFEKLFF,TGTGCCAGTAGGGCAGGGGGCTTTGAAAAACTGTTTTTT
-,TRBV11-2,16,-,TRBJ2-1,CASSFYGTRPTNEQFF,TGTGCCAGCAGCTTTTATGGGACTCGACCTACTAATGAGCAGTTCTTC
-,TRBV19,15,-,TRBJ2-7,CASSVGSLGYYEQYF,TGTGCCAGTAGTGTGGGCTCTCTTGGCTATTACGAGCAGTACTTC
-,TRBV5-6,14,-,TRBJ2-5,CASSLVDYQETQYF,TGTGCCAGCAGCTTGGTAGACTATCAAGAGACCCAGTACTTC
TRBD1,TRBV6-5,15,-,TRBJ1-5,CASSKDRERNQPQHF,TGTGCCAGCAGTAAGGACAGGGAGCGCAATCAGCCCCAGCATTTT
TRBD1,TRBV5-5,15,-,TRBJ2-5,CASSLAFLTGETQYF,TGTGCCAGCAGCTTGGCTTTCCTGACAGGGGAGACCCAGTACTTC
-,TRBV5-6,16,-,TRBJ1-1,CASSLRYRGKNTEAFF,TGTGCCAGCAGCTTGCGGTACCGAGGTAAGAACACTGAAGCTTTCTTT
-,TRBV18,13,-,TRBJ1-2,CASSSEGGNGYTF,TGTGCCAGCTCATCCGAAGGAGGGAATGGCTACACCTTC
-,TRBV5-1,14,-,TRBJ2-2,CASSHGVYTGELFF,TGCGCCAGCAGTCACGGAGTATACACCGGGGAGCTGTTTTTT
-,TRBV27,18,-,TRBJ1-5,CASSLFSGGGGSNQPQHF,TGTGCCAGCAGTTTATTTTCCGGTGGCGGAGGTAGCAATCAGCCCCAGCATTTT
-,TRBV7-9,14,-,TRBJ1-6,CASSFTEEGSPLHF,TGTGCCAGCAGTTTCACTGAGGAGGGGTCACCCCTCCACTTT
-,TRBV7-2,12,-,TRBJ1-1,CASSFGQTVPFF,TGTGCCAGCAGCTTCGGACAGACCGTGCCTTTCTTT
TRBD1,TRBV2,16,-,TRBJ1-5,CASSGPGTGNNQPQHF,TGTGCCAGCAGCGGTCCCGGGACAGGGAACAATCAGCCCCAGCATTTT
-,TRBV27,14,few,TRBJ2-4,CASSPGGSPNIQYF,TGTGCCAGCAGCCCTGGGGGCAGCCCCAACATTCAGTACTTC
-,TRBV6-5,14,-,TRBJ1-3,CASIGGYSGNTIYF,TGTGCCAGCATCGGGGGATACTCTGGAAACACCATATATTTT
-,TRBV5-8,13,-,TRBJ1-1,CASSYLTDTEAFF,TGTGCCAGCAGCTACCTGACAGACACTGAAGCTTTCTTT
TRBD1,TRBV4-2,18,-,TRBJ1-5,CASSQEGQGEYSNQPQHF,TGTGCCAGCAGCCAAGAGGGACAGGGGGAATATAGCAATCAGCCCCAGCATTTT
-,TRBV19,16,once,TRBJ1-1,CASSMPQGRTNTEAFF,TGTGCCAGTAGTATGCCCCAAGGCAGGACAAACACTGAAGCTTTCTTT
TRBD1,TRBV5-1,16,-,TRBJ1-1,CASRPGQGLANTEAFF,TGCGCCAGCAGACCGGGACAGGGACTCGCGAACACTGAAGCTTTCTTT